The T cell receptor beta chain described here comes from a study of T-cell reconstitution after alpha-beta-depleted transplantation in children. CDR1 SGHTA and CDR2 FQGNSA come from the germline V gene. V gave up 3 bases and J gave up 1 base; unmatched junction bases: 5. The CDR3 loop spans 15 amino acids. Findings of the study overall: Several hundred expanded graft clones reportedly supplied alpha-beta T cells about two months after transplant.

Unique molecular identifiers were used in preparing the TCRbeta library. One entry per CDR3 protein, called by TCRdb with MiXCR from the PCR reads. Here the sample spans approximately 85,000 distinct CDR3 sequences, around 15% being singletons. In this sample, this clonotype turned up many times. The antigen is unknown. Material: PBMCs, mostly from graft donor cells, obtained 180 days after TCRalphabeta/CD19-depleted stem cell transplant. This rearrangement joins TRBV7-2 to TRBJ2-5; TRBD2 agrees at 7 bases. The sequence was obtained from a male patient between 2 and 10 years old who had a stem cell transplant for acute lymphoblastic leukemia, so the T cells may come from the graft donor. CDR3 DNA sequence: TGTGCCAGCAGCTTCACAGCGGGGATCCAAGAGACCCAGTACTTC. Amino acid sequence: CASSFTAGIQETQYF.